Listed below are T cell receptor beta chains from one sample, sequenced in a study of CD8 T cells in Susac syndrome. TCRdb passed the immunoSEQ multiplex PCR reads through MiXCR, listing each CDR3 protein once. The sample holds about 160,000 distinct CDR3 sequences, approximately 95% seen once. Sequencing used CD4+ T cells from PBMCs. Every receptor here comes from a human donor with multiple sclerosis. The CDR3 runs from the conserved cysteine through the conserved F or W. The D gene is left open where the match is weak. Size is omitted from some rows. Given values are once, few, many or a class for expanded clones.

v_call	clone_size	cdr3_length	j_call	d_call	cdr3_aa	cdr3_nt
TRBV12-3/TRBV12-4	.	16	TRBJ1-5	.	CASSFGQAKPNQPQHF	TGTGCCAGCAGTTTTGGGCAGGCCAAACCCAATCAGCCCCAGCATTTT
TRBV30	once	18	TRBJ1-2	.	CAWSTPARMLTGNYGYTF	TGTGCCTGGAGTACCCCCGCCCGGATGTTGACTGGGAACTATGGCTACACCTTC
TRBV15	.	13	TRBJ2-3	.	CATSRGLTDTQYF	TGTGCCACCAGCAGGGGCCTAACAGATACGCAGTATTTT
TRBV4-2	.	16	TRBJ2-3	TRBD2	CASSQGASGVADTQYF	TGTGCCAGCAGCCAAGGGGCTAGCGGGGTTGCAGATACGCAGTATTTT
TRBV20-1	.	15	TRBJ1-1	TRBD1	CSARPGQGAEMVAFF	TGCAGTGCTCGTCCGGGACAGGGGGCTGAAATGGTAGCTTTCTTT
TRBV3-1	.	16	TRBJ1-4	.	CASSHRPRGKGEKLFF	TGTGCCAGCAGCCATCGCCCCCGGGGGAAAGGTGAAAAACTGTTTTTT
TRBV29-1	.	15	TRBJ1-1	.	CSVVVSGSGVTEAFF	TGCAGCGTTGTAGTATCGGGATCGGGGGTGACTGAAGCTTTCTTT
TRBV3-1	.	14	TRBJ1-1	.	CASSQALLGTEAFF	TGTGCCAGCAGCCAAGCCCTACTCGGCACTGAAGCTTTCTTT
TRBV5-1	.	14	TRBJ1-2	TRBD1	CASSPGTVNYGYTF	TGCGCCAGCAGCCCTGGGACAGTTAACTATGGCTACACCTTC
TRBV4-2	once	19	TRBJ1-4	.	CASSQDGWTAAETNEKLFF	TGTGCCAGCAGCCAAGATGGTTGGACTGCAGCTGAAACTAATGAAAAACTGTTTTTT
TRBV10-2	.	12	TRBJ2-7	.	CASSSQLSEQYF	TGCGCCAGCAGTAGCCAGCTGAGCGAGCAGTACTTC
TRBV2	.	13	TRBJ2-5	TRBD2	CASIGLAQETQYF	TGTGCCAGCATCGGACTAGCTCAAGAGACCCAGTACTTC
TRBV28	.	14	TRBJ1-2	TRBD1	CATVDGGGRGGYTF	TGTGCCACAGTGGATGGAGGGGGCAGAGGGGGCTACACCTTC
TRBV20-1	.	15	TRBJ2-7	.	CSAGKQGRWSYEQYF	TGCAGTGCTGGCAAACAGGGGAGGTGGTCCTACGAGCAGTACTTC
TRBV6-5	.	12	TRBJ1-5	.	CASSRGTEPQHF	TGTGCCAGCAGTCGGGGGACTGAGCCCCAGCATTTT
TRBV29-1	.	10	TRBJ2-5	.	CSGKKETQYF	TGCAGCGGCAAAAAAGAGACCCAGTACTTC
TRBV9	.	16	TRBJ1-1	TRBD1	CASSAVLGTGGMGAFF	TGTGCCAGCAGCGCCGTCCTGGGGACAGGGGGCATGGGAGCTTTCTTT
TRBV15	.	16	TRBJ2-7	.	CATSRGGLGLLAEQYF	TGTGCCACCAGCAGAGGAGGATTAGGACTATTAGCCGAGCAGTACTTC
TRBV5-1	.	14	TRBJ2-7	TRBD1	CASSGGTGLDEQYF	TGCGCCAGCAGCGGCGGGACAGGGCTGGACGAGCAGTACTTC
TRBV5-1	.	15	TRBJ2-2	.	CASSLHLTNTGELFF	TGCGCCAGCAGCTTGCACCTAACGAACACCGGGGAGCTGTTTTTT
TRBV29-1	.	14	TRBJ2-3	.	CSVGLVRGADTQYF	TGCAGCGTTGGATTGGTCAGGGGGGCAGATACGCAGTATTTT
TRBV6-5	.	14	TRBJ1-5	.	CATHEAGKRQPQHF	TGTGCCACTCACGAGGCGGGGAAGAGGCAGCCCCAGCATTTT
TRBV5-1	.	14	TRBJ2-5	TRBD1	CASSVGTVQETQYF	TGCGCCAGCAGCGTCGGGACAGTTCAAGAGACCCAGTACTTC
TRBV5-1	.	16	TRBJ2-3	TRBD2	CASSFGGAGGPDTQYF	TGCGCCAGCAGCTTCGGGGGAGCGGGAGGGCCAGATACGCAGTATTTT
TRBV2	.	15	TRBJ2-7	TRBD2	CASSADSGRRYEQYF	TGTGCCAGCAGTGCGGATAGCGGGAGAAGGTACGAGCAGTACTTC
TRBV20-1	.	16	TRBJ2-5	.	CSARDPNSRDQETQYF	TGCAGTGCTAGAGATCCGAATTCAAGAGACCAAGAGACCCAGTACTTC
TRBV5-6	.	15	TRBJ2-3	.	CASSLRGASTDTQYF	TGTGCCAGCAGCTTGCGAGGGGCCAGCACAGATACGCAGTATTTT
TRBV23-1	.	15	TRBJ2-1	.	CASSQRTATYNEQFF	TGCGCCAGCAGTCAGCGGACAGCTACCTACAATGAGCAGTTCTTC
TRBV20-1	.	15	TRBJ2-3	.	CSASYDIGSTDTQYF	TGCAGTGCTAGTTACGACATTGGCAGCACAGATACGCAGTATTTT
TRBV7-2	.	14	TRBJ1-1	.	CASSLDFQNTEAFF	TGTGCCAGCAGCTTAGATTTCCAGAACACTGAAGCTTTCTTT
TRBV12-3/TRBV12-4	.	17	TRBJ2-1	TRBD2	CASSRAFGGRTYNEQFF	TGTGCCAGCAGCCGAGCGTTTGGCGGGAGAACCTACAATGAGCAGTTCTTC
TRBV12-3/TRBV12-4	.	14	TRBJ2-7	TRBD2	CASSFSSGTYEQYF	TGTGCCAGCAGTTTTTCTAGCGGGACCTACGAGCAGTACTTC